Shown below are 7 T cell receptor beta chains from a single sample sequenced in a study of blood T cells in healthy people across ages. The second PCR ran roughly 6 to 11 cycles with a sample-barcoded 5' primer and J-beta primers. TCRdb reprocessed the 5' RACE reads with MiXCR, giving one entry per CDR3 protein. The sample comprises 1.5 million to 2 million distinct CDR3 sequences, about 49% of which are singletons, and about 2.1% rests with the top ten. The sample was blood. These receptors originate from a woman in her 40s in good health.

The chain joins TRBV6-1 to TRBJ2-1, with 9 bases fitting TRBD1. The germline CDR1 and CDR2 sequences are MNHNS and SASEGT. The CDR3 is made up of 13 amino acids. V lost 10 bases, J lost 7 bases, and 8 bases stayed unmatched. The CDR3 DNA follows: TGTGCCACCAGACAGGGGGGCTTGAATGAGCAGTTCTTC. As protein: CATRQGGLNEQFF.

The rearrangement links TRBV4-3 to TRBJ1-2; possibly TRBD1 for D (5 bases). With 0 bases removed from V and 2 bases from J, the gap between germline ends came to 13 bases. This CDR3 is built from 16 residues. Germline CDR1 reads LGHNA; CDR2 reads YSLEER. The CDR3 region has the DNA TGCGCCAGCAGCCAAGAAGGGGACGGGGTGAACTATGGCTACACCTTC. Protein: CASSQEGDGVNYGYTF.

The CDR3 bases are TGTGCCAGCAGTGAAGGGGGACAGCTCTACGAGCAGTACTTC. Protein: CASSEGGQLYEQYF. V is TRBV6-1 and J is TRBJ2-7, with TRBD1 matching over 7 bases. CDR3 length: 14 residues. After removal of 1 base from V and 3 bases from J, the junction contained 3 bases not matched to a gene. Germline lookup yields CDR1 MNHNS and CDR2 SASEGT.

The table lists this clonotype with a few counts. At one boundary the junction diverges from the germline segment, which might be a read error. This rearrangement joins TRBV7-7 to TRBJ2-1; a possible D gene is TRBD1 (5 bases). In germline, CDR1 is SSHAT, CDR2 FNYEAQ (reference sequence). The CDR3 length is 17 residues. In nucleotides, the CDR3 is TGTGCTAGCAGCTTAAGTCCGCTTCTTGGGGTAGGGGATGAGCAGTTCTTC. Amino acid sequence: CASSLSPLLGVGDEQFF.

A few counts support this clonotype. V gene TRBV6-5 combines with J gene TRBJ1-2; tentatively, D is TRBD1 (5 bases). Trimming removed 5 bases from V and 6 bases from J, with 10 bases in between. CDR1 and CDR2 from the germline V gene are MNHEY and SVGAGI. The CDR3 consists of 12 residues. CDR3 DNA: TGTGCCAGCAGTACCGGGACCCATGGCTACACCTTC. Protein: CASSTGTHGYTF.

Only a few counts were recorded for this clonotype. J is TRBJ2-7 and V is TRBV3-1; D unresolved. This CDR3 has 14 residues. Germline loops: CDR1 LGHDT, CDR2 YNNKEL (reference sequence). Trimming cost V 1 base and J 7 bases, with 14 bases left between them. The CDR3 nucleotides read TGTGCCAGCAGCCAAGGGCCGATACTGGGAGAGCAGTACTTC. Its protein product is CASSQGPILGEQYF.

The chain is built from TRBV7-2 and TRBJ2-1; no clear D. The CDR3 loop spans 15 amino acids. Trimming took 1 base from V and 5 from J, leaving 12 bases between them. Per germline, CDR1 SGHTA and CDR2 FQGNSA. The CDR3 DNA follows: TGTGCCAGCAGCTTAGGGCAGTCTTTTGACAATGAGCAGTTCTTC. Protein product: CASSLGQSFDNEQFF. Full variable domain (remainder filled in from reference TRBV7-2 and TRBJ2-1): GAGVSQSPSNKVTEKGKDVELRCDPISGHTALYWYRQSLGQGLEFLIYFQGNSAPDKSGLPSDRFSAERTGGSVSTLTIQRTQQEDSAVYLCASSLGQSFDNEQFFGPGTRLTVL.